What follows are 16 T cell receptor beta chains derived from one specimen sequenced in a study of blood T cell repertoires in COVID-19. Some clones are missing from TCRdb's copy, which holds only in-frame ones; the method was immunoSEQ multiplex PCR. The data contain some 70,000 clones, about nine tenths of them singletons. The sequencing sample was made of peripheral blood. The receptors shown here come from a man aged 45 to 65 with active COVID-19.

V gene TRBV5-1 combines with J gene TRBJ2-1; D may be TRBD2 (5 bases). CDR3 length: 15 amino acids. Trimming stripped 0 bases from V and 1 base from J, with 8 bases between. Germline V gives CDR1 SGHRS, CDR2 YFSETQ. CDR3 DNA sequence: TGCGCCAGCAGCTTGGCCGAGGGTTCCTACAATGAGCAGTTCTTC. This encodes CASSLAEGSYNEQFF.

The J gene is TRBJ1-3, the V gene TRBV18; D perhaps matches TRBD1 (6 bases). This CDR3 is built from 15 residues. In germline, CDR1 is KGHSH, CDR2 LQKENI. V lost 3 bases and J 1 base, leaving 10 bases between the germline ends. The DNA of the CDR3 is TGTGCCAGCTCACCCCGGACAGTTTCTGGAAACACCATATATTTT. Translation: CASSPRTVSGNTIYF.

In this sample, this clone turned up once. The rearrangement joins TRBV7-2 to TRBJ2-5; D gene unclear. Germline values: CDR1 SGHTA, CDR2 FQGNSA. There are 13 residues in the CDR3. Trimming pared 2 bases from V and 1 base from J, leaving 5 bases between. The CDR3 is CASSLSPQETQYF. The CDR3 DNA sequence: TGTGCCAGCAGCTTAAGCCCCCAAGAGACCCAGTACTTC.

The rearrangement uses TRBV15 and TRBJ2-2; 8 nucleotides line up with TRBD1. The CDR3 runs 16 residues. V lost 1 base and J lost 5; bases outside the gene matches: 6. Germline V gene lookup returns CDR1 LNHNV and CDR2 YYDKDF (reference sequence). CDR3 protein: CATSRADRVRTGELFF. In DNA form, the CDR3 reads TGTGCCACCAGCAGAGCGGACAGGGTTCGGACCGGGGAGCTGTTTTTT. The whole variable domain, remainder taken from reference TRBV15 and TRBJ2-2, is DAMVIQNPRYQVTQFGKPVTLSCSQTLNHNVMYWYQQKSSQAPKLLFHYYDKDFNNEADTPDNFQSRRPNTSFCFLDIRSPGLGDTAMYLCATSRADRVRTGELFFGEGSRLTVL.

This chain links TRBV20-1 with TRBJ2-7, with D possibly matching TRBD1 (6 bases). Trimming left V 5 bases short and J 5 bases short, with 10 bases between. The CDR3 loop spans 11 amino acids. Germline assignment: CDR1 DFQATT and CDR2 SNEGSKA (reference sequence). CDR3: CSAPRTDEQYF. The CDR3 DNA is TGCAGTGCTCCTAGGACAGACGAGCAGTACTTC.

V gene TRBV28 combines with J gene TRBJ1-4, with a possible D match to TRBD1 (5 bases). CDR3 size: 16 residues. V dropped 3 bases and J dropped 3 bases, with 14 bases sitting between them. Germline assignment: CDR1 MDHEN and CDR2 SYDVKM. This CDR3 reads CASSLFGAGANEKLFF. For the CDR3, the DNA is TGTGCCAGCAGTTTGTTTGGGGCAGGAGCTAATGAAAAACTGTTTTTT.

As concerns this clone: At one end the junction does not follow the germline gene, possibly because of a read error. This chain links TRBV7-7 with TRBJ2-1, with D perhaps TRBD1 (6 bases). CDR1 and CDR2 from the germline V gene are SSHAT and FNYEAQ (reference sequence). This CDR3 has 14 residues. The CDR3, as DNA: TGTGCTAGCAGCTTAGGGGGTAGCGCAGGTCAGCAGTTCTTC. It is translated as CASSLGGSAGQQFF.

This CDR3 is CASRERGSSYNEQFF. CDR3 in DNA: TGTGCCAGCAGAGAGCGGGGCAGCTCCTACAATGAGCAGTTCTTC. The V and J genes are TRBV27 and TRBJ2-1; 7 nucleotides agree with TRBD2. Per the germline V gene, CDR1 is MNHEY and CDR2 is SMNVEV (reference sequence). V was clipped by 6 bases and J by 0 bases; unmatched bases: 5. This CDR3 contains 15 residues.

The genes are TRBV5-1 and TRBJ1-1, with TRBD1 identical over 7 bases. The V and J ends lost 4 bases and 9 bases, in that order; junction bases with no gene match: 6. Germline CDR1 is SGHRS and CDR2 is YFSETQ. The CDR3 spans 12 residues. In nucleotides, the CDR3 is TGCGCCAGCAGCCTAGGGACAGCGAAAGCTTTCTTT. Translation: CASSLGTAKAFF.

The chain has TRBV7-6 and TRBJ2-3, with 7 nucleotides matching TRBD1. After removal of 3 bases from V and 4 bases from J, the junction contained 10 bases not matched to a gene. Germline-derived CDR1 and CDR2 are SGHVS and FNYEAQ. This CDR3 has 16 residues. This chain's CDR3 is CASSFGEQGWADTQYF. DNA for the CDR3: TGTGCCAGCAGCTTCGGGGAACAGGGGTGGGCAGATACGCAGTATTTT.

V gene TRBV6-5 combines with J gene TRBJ1-1; TRBD1 might be the D (5 bases). Trimming removed 5 bases at V and 4 bases at J, with 11 bases between. The length of the CDR3 is 13 residues. Germline CDR1 and CDR2: MNHEY and SVGAGI. CDR3 region: CASSPPGSTEAFF. The CDR3 coding sequence is TGTGCCAGCAGTCCTCCAGGGTCCACTGAAGCTTTCTTT.

The chain is built from TRBV5-5 and TRBJ1-2, with 8 positions matching TRBD1. V trimming: 1 base; J trimming: 4 bases; junction bases outside the gene matches: 6. The V gene's germline CDR1 is SGHKS and CDR2 YYEKEE (reference sequence). This CDR3 comprises 15 residues. CDR3 loop: CASSLLQGEFYGYTF. CDR3 sequence (DNA): TGTGCCAGCAGCTTGTTACAGGGGGAGTTCTATGGCTACACCTTC.

The chain links TRBV4-3 to TRBJ2-4; 13 bases align to TRBD2. Germline V gives CDR1 LGHNA, CDR2 YSLEER. Unmatched junction bases numbered 9, after V lost 1 base and J lost 3 bases. The CDR3 length is 19 residues. In DNA form, the CDR3 reads TGCGCCAGCAGCCAAGTCCATACACTAGCGGGAGGGTACAAAAACATTCAGTACTTC. Encoded protein: CASSQVHTLAGGYKNIQYF.

The CDR3 DNA reads as TGCAGCGTTGAACCCCAGGGGGCCGGGGGCTACACCTTC. Translated, it gives CSVEPQGAGGYTF. This chain links TRBV29-1 with TRBJ1-2; 8 bases fit TRBD1. The CDR3 totals 13 residues. Germline trimming cut 2 bases from V and 8 bases from J; bases unmatched to any gene: 7. From germline, CDR1 is SQVTM and CDR2 ANQGSEA.

The chain combines TRBV18 with TRBJ2-7; 7 bases agree with TRBD1. CDR1 KGHSH and CDR2 LQKENI come from the germline V gene. There are 14 residues in the CDR3. J gave up 5 bases and V 4 bases, and 8 bases lay outside the gene matches. The CDR3 reads CASSLPGQAHEQYF. For the CDR3, the DNA is TGTGCCAGCTCACTCCCAGGACAGGCTCACGAGCAGTACTTC.

The chain couples TRBV5-1 to TRBJ2-7; perhaps TRBD2 as D (5 bases). V lost 0 bases and J 0 bases, leaving 16 bases between the germline ends. The CDR3 has 17 amino acids. The V gene's germline CDR1 is SGHRS and CDR2 YFSETQ. Here the CDR3 reads CASSLAWSGYSSYEQYF. The CDR3 DNA is TGCGCCAGCAGCTTGGCCTGGTCGGGATACTCCTCCTACGAGCAGTACTTC. Supplemented by reference TRBV5-1 and TRBJ2-7, the full variable domain reads KAGVTQTPRYLIKTRGQQVTLSCSPISGHRSVSWYQQTPGQGLQFLFEYFSETQRNKGNFPGRFSGRQFSNSRSEMNVSTLELGDSALYLCASSLAWSGYSSYEQYFGPGTRLTVT.